The sequence of this T cell receptor (beta chain) was determined in a study of blood T cell repertoires in COVID-19. Study details: The United States, Italy and Spain were the sources of the acute and convalescent COVID-19 samples. The cDNA or gDNA used as material had been derived from T cells, B-cell-depleted T cells, or PBMCs.

As handled by the study authors: Amplification of reference gene primers was used by the study to estimate nucleated cell counts. Data came from immunoSEQ multiplex PCR; TCRdb stores just in-frame clones and leaves some out. D and trimming were read from the DNA, whereas the V and J calls and clone size are those reported in that table. The sample shows 200,000 or so clones, around 85% of them seen only once. V lost 2 bases, J lost 7 bases, and 12 bases lay in between. Germline CDR1 SGDLS, CDR2 YYNGEE. The CDR3 covers 14 residues. Material for sequencing was peripheral blood. This clonotype was sampled from a woman aged 45-59 years with acute or convalescent COVID-19. The V gene is TRBV9, the J gene TRBJ2-2, with a tentative D call TRBD2 (6 bases). CDR3 coding DNA: TGTGCCAGCAGCGTGGGGCGGGAACACGGGGAGCTGTTTTTT. Its translation is CASSVGREHGELFF.